A single sample gave rise to the 6 T cell receptor beta chains below, sequenced in a study of CD8+ T cells in alopecia areata. cDNA reverse transcribed from extracted RNA served as the sequencing template. Using immunoSEQ multiplex PCR, the repertoire was profiled, and TCRdb retains in-frame clones only, with some absent. The data contain 140,000 to 150,000 clones, roughly 52% of them singletons. Treatment defined: oral pan-JAK inhibitor, 5-10 mg twice daily. Sequenced here: CD8+ T cells sorted from blood, sampled at week 4, from a patient treated with tofacitinib. The receptors were gathered from a human donor with alopecia areata.

This clone occurred many times. The V and J genes are TRBV20-1 and TRBJ2-5, with D hard to call. CDR1 is DFQATT and CDR2 is SNEGSKA in the germline V gene (reference sequence). V shed 6 bases and J shed 0 bases, with 5 bases lying between them. The CDR3 spans 11 residues. The CDR3 sequence is CSAWDQETQYF. DNA of the CDR3: TGCAGTGCCTGGGACCAAGAGACCCAGTACTTC.

J is TRBJ1-2 and V is TRBV29-1; 10 bases line up with TRBD1. V lost 4 bases, J lost 5 bases, and 7 bases stayed unmatched. Germline CDR1 reads SQVTM; CDR2 reads ANQGSEA. The CDR3 is made up of 14 amino acids. The CDR3 DNA reads as TGCAGCGTTGGGGGACAGGGGCTTCTATATGGCTACACCTTC. Its translation: CSVGGQGLLYGYTF. The entire variable domain, with the rest obtained from reference TRBV29-1 and TRBJ1-2, is as follows: SAVISQKPSRDICQRGTSLTIQCQVDSQVTMMFWYRQQPGQSLTLIATANQGSEATYESGFVIDKFPISRPNLTFSTLTVSNMSPEDSSIYLCSVGGQGLLYGYTFGSGTRLTVV.

In this sample, this clone turned up a few times. This rearrangement joins TRBV27 to TRBJ2-5, with D unclear. Germline V gene lookup returns CDR1 MNHEY and CDR2 SMNVEV (reference sequence). The CDR3 length is 14 residues. V was trimmed by 4 bases and J by 1 base, leaving 10 bases between them. CDR3 sequence (DNA): TGTGCCAGCAGTTCCACCCATTCCCAAGAGACCCAGTACTTC. As protein: CASSSTHSQETQYF.

With regard to this clone: The same CDR3 is also encoded by other DNA sequences in this sample. The chain uses TRBV11-2 and TRBJ2-7, with D unclear. CDR1 and CDR2 from the germline V gene are SGHAT and FQNNGV. The CDR3 is 12 amino acids. The ends were cut back, 2 bases at V and 2 bases at J, with 4 bases in the middle. The CDR3 region has the DNA TGTGCCAGCAGCTTAAGCCCCTACGAGCAGTACTTC. The encoded protein is CASSLSPYEQYF.

This clone was counted a few times. J is TRBJ2-7 and V is TRBV12-5, with TRBD2 matching 8 bases. This CDR3 spans 14 amino acids. Trimming at V came to 6 bases and at J to 2 bases, leaving 6 bases not matched to a gene. Germline assignment: CDR1 LGHNT and CDR2 FRNRAP. The CDR3 nucleotides are TGTGCTAGTGGGACAGCGGGGGCCGCCTACGAGCAGTACTTC. This encodes CASGTAGAAYEQYF.

This rearrangement joins TRBV4-1 to TRBJ2-5, with 11 nucleotides matching TRBD2. Germline-derived CDR1 and CDR2 are MGHRA and YSYEKL. The length of the CDR3 is 14 residues. The V gene end was trimmed by 5 bases and the J gene end by 3 bases; junction bases not matched to a gene: 2. In DNA, the CDR3 is TGCGCCAGCAGCGAGGGACTAGCGGAAGAGACCCAGTACTTC. Its protein is CASSEGLAEETQYF.